A selection of T cell receptor beta chains follows, all from one sample in a study of T cells in Graves' hyperthyroidism and ophthalmopathy. One entry per CDR3 protein results from TCRdb running MiXCR on the multiplex PCR reads. Of more than 40,000 distinct CDR3 sequences in the sample, around 48% were seen once. Sequencing input: peripheral blood or thyroid tissue (not recorded which). The receptor set was obtained from a woman in her 50s with Graves' hyperthyroidism. Each CDR3 is given with its conserved first and last residue. D genes are given only for firm matches. Clone size is shown for a subset of rows, as once, few, many or a class of expanded clone.

few	TRBV7-9	NA	TRBJ1-2	CARDRQLAYGYTF	TGTGCTAGAGATCGACAGTTAGCCTATGGCTACACCTTC
many	TRBV7-9	NA	TRBJ2-5	CASSLGAGAQETQYF	TGTGCCAGCAGCTTAGGGGCAGGAGCCCAAGAGACCCAGTACTTC
few	TRBV30	NA	TRBJ2-2	CAWSPSGAGELFF	TGTGCCTGGAGCCCTTCGGGGGCCGGGGAGCTGTTTTTT
NA	TRBV2	NA	TRBJ1-5	CASSSGGAHNQPQHF	TGTGCCAGCAGCTCGGGGGGCGCGCACAATCAGCCCCAGCATTTT
medium-sized	TRBV10-3	TRBD1	TRBJ1-5	CAISRQGGNSNQPQHF	TGTGCCATCAGTAGGCAGGGGGGGAATAGCAATCAGCCCCAGCATTTT
many	TRBV7-2	NA	TRBJ2-5	CASSLGRASETQYF	TGTGCCAGCAGCTTGGGCAGGGCATCGGAGACCCAGTACTTC
many	TRBV7-8	NA	TRBJ1-5	CASSPDTRQPQHF	TGTGCCAGCAGCCCTGACACCCGTCAGCCCCAGCATTTT
many	TRBV20-1	TRBD2	TRBJ2-7	CSARVRLAHPYEQYF	TGCAGTGCTAGAGTAAGACTAGCGCATCCCTACGAGCAGTACTTC
few	TRBV2	NA	TRBJ1-5	CASMRGYNQPQHF	TGTGCCAGCATGAGGGGTTACAATCAGCCCCAGCATTTT
NA	TRBV7-2	NA	TRBJ2-5	CASSLVGETLYF	TGTGCCAGCAGCTTAGTCGGAGAGACCCTGTACTTC
few	TRBV20-1	TRBD2	TRBJ2-2	CSASRTSGRYTGELFF	TGCAGTGCTTCCAGGACTAGCGGGAGGTATACCGGGGAGCTGTTTTTT
many	TRBV28	NA	TRBJ1-1	CASSTQGRGYTEAFF	TGTGCCAGCAGTACACAGGGAAGAGGGTACACTGAAGCTTTCTTT
few	TRBV2	NA	TRBJ1-1	CAQQTNTEAFF	TGTGCCCAACAGACGAACACTGAAGCTTTCTTT
NA	TRBV10-3	TRBD1	TRBJ1-6	CAISESTGVSPLHF	TGTGCCATCAGTGAGTCGACAGGGGTTTCACCCCTCCACTTT
NA	TRBV24-1	NA	TRBJ2-6	CATSVVSGTGANVLTF	TGTGCCACCAGTGTAGTTTCGGGGACTGGGGCCAACGTCCTGACTTTC
many	TRBV20-1	NA	TRBJ1-6	CSARGNYNSPLHF	TGCAGTGCCCGGGGGAATTATAATTCACCCCTCCACTTT
NA	TRBV20-1	TRBD1	TRBJ1-2	CSAALRDRIDYGYTF	TGCAGTGCTGCACTCCGGGACAGGATAGACTATGGCTACACCTTC
many	TRBV28	NA	TRBJ2-5	CASSTTGGETQYF	TGTGCCAGCAGCACGACTGGGGGGGAGACCCAGTACTTC
once	TRBV5-1	TRBD1	TRBJ2-2	CASSLETGFIGELFF	TGCGCCAGCAGCTTGGAGACAGGGTTCATCGGGGAGCTGTTTTTT
NA	TRBV10-3	TRBD1	TRBJ1-2	CAITAGGAYGYTF	TGTGCCATCACGGCAGGGGGAGCCTATGGCTACACCTTC
NA	TRBV2	TRBD1	TRBJ1-5	CASSGTGWGNQPQHF	TGTGCCAGCAGTGGGACAGGGTGGGGCAATCAGCCCCAGCATTTT
NA	TRBV7-8	TRBD2	TRBJ2-7	CASSLLRLAEQYF	TGTGCCAGCAGCTTACTTAGACTAGCCGAGCAGTACTTC
few	TRBV6-1	NA	TRBJ1-1	CASRPRGGGDTEAFF	TGTGCCAGCAGACCCCGGGGGGGGGGTGACACTGAAGCTTTCTTT
NA	TRBV20-1	NA	TRBJ2-7	CSVRGVLGYEQYF	TGCAGTGTAAGGGGAGTACTGGGCTACGAGCAGTACTTC
NA	TRBV20-1	TRBD2	TRBJ2-7	CSASGLAGGRYGYEQYF	TGCAGTGCTAGTGGACTAGCGGGAGGACGGTACGGCTACGAGCAGTACTTC
NA	TRBV6-5	TRBD2	TRBJ2-3	CASTPSGRARDTQYF	TGTGCCAGCACTCCTAGCGGGAGGGCACGGGATACGCAGTATTTT
NA	TRBV15	TRBD2	TRBJ2-3	CATSGASGRTDTQYF	TGTGCCACCAGCGGGGCTAGCGGGCGCACAGATACGCAGTATTTT
many	TRBV10-3	TRBD1	TRBJ2-2	CAIRGQTDTGELFF	TGTGCCATCAGGGGACAGACCGACACCGGGGAGCTGTTTTTT
once	TRBV4-1	NA	TRBJ1-6	CASSQVDSENSPLHF	TGCGCCAGCAGCCAAGTGGACAGCGAAAATTCACCCCTCCACTTT
NA	TRBV20-1	TRBD1	TRBJ1-1	CSARDRTGDYGTEAFF	TGCAGTGCTAGAGATAGGACAGGGGACTACGGCACTGAAGCTTTCTTT
few	TRBV10-1	NA	TRBJ1-4	CASNTLGAF	TGCGCCAGCAACACCCTCGGTGCTTTT
medium-sized	TRBV2	TRBD1	TRBJ1-5	CASSGTGGEQPQHF	TGTGCCAGCAGTGGGACAGGGGGCGAACAGCCCCAGCATTTT
NA	TRBV29-1	TRBD1	TRBJ1-1	CSVGTGVTEAFF	TGCAGCGTTGGGACAGGGGTGACTGAAGCTTTCTTT
NA	TRBV20-1	NA	TRBJ2-3	CSAMRITDTQYF	TGCAGTGCTATGCGGATCACAGATACGCAGTATTTT
NA	TRBV20-1	TRBD2	TRBJ2-2	CSAIRTSGTTGELFF	TGCAGTGCTATAAGGACTAGCGGGACGACCGGGGAGCTGTTTTTT
NA	TRBV6-5	NA	TRBJ1-3	CASSYLLKLQPGNTIYF	TGTGCCAGCAGTTATCTTCTAAAGTTACAGCCCGGAAACACCATATATTTT
NA	TRBV29-1	NA	TRBJ2-7	CSAGTDSYEQYF	TGCAGCGCTGGGACTGACTCCTACGAGCAGTACTTC
medium-sized	TRBV20-1	TRBD1	TRBJ2-2	CSARPRGHGELFF	TGCAGTGCTAGGCCCAGGGGGCACGGGGAGCTGTTTTTT
many	TRBV11-2	TRBD2	TRBJ2-5	CASSPGLAGLGTQYF	TGTGCCAGCAGTCCGGGACTAGCGGGATTGGGGACCCAGTACTTC
many	TRBV10-2	TRBD2	TRBJ2-3	CASSAKSGRREGTDTQYF	TGCGCCAGCAGTGCCAAAAGCGGGAGGCGGGAGGGCACAGATACGCAGTATTTT
many	TRBV20-1	NA	TRBJ2-7	CSARPTPYEQYF	TGCAGTGCTAGACCAACTCCCTACGAGCAGTACTTC
NA	TRBV20-1	NA	TRBJ2-7	CSARANPSSYEQYF	TGCAGTGCTAGAGCAAATCCGAGCTCCTACGAGCAGTACTTC
many	TRBV7-2	NA	TRBJ2-7	CASSLRGAGSYEQYF	TGTGCCAGCAGTCTCCGGGGGGCGGGGTCCTACGAGCAGTACTTC
many	TRBV7-9	TRBD1	TRBJ2-5	CASSLALGQNQETQYF	TGTGCCAGCAGCTTAGCCCTGGGACAGAACCAAGAGACCCAGTACTTC
many	TRBV7-2	NA	TRBJ2-5	CANAKPTNQETQYF	TGTGCCAACGCAAAACCAACAAATCAAGAGACCCAGTACTTC
medium-sized	TRBV2	NA	TRBJ1-5	CASSEANQPQHF	TGTGCCAGCAGTGAAGCGAATCAGCCCCAGCATTTT
many	TRBV4-3	TRBD1	TRBJ2-3	CASSQDRHRGASTDTQYF	TGCGCCAGCAGCCAAGACCGACACAGGGGGGCTAGCACAGATACGCAGTATTTT
NA	TRBV29-1	TRBD2	TRBJ2-5	CSVAKGLAGVLETQYF	TGCAGCGTCGCCAAAGGACTAGCGGGAGTTTTGGAGACCCAGTACTTC
NA	TRBV12-3/TRBV12-4	NA	TRBJ2-5	CASSYQGGVETQYF	TGTGCCAGCAGTTACCAGGGGGGCGTCGAGACCCAGTACTTC
many	TRBV20-1	NA	TRBJ2-7	CSARQPGSSYEQYF	TGCAGTGCTAGACAGCCGGGGAGCTCCTACGAGCAGTACTTC
few	TRBV29-1	TRBD2	TRBJ2-7	CSVDLGTSGRSYEQYF	TGCAGCGTTGACCTGGGGACTAGCGGGAGGTCCTACGAGCAGTACTTC
NA	TRBV20-1	TRBD1	TRBJ1-4	CSARSTGGDEKLFF	TGCAGTGCTAGATCGACAGGGGGCGATGAAAAACTGTTTTTT
NA	TRBV29-1	TRBD1	TRBJ2-5	CSVQSTGGTQYF	TGCAGCGTTCAGTCGACAGGGGGGACCCAGTACTTC
medium-sized	TRBV29-1	TRBD1	TRBJ1-2	CSVEKDRGRGYTF	TGCAGCGTTGAGAAGGACAGGGGACGGGGCTACACCTTC
many	TRBV4-1	TRBD2	TRBJ2-3	CASSQGDYSTDTQYF	TGCGCCAGCAGCCAAGGGGACTATAGCACAGATACGCAGTATTTT
few	TRBV15	NA	TRBJ2-7	CATSRTGNYEQYF	TGTGCCACCAGCAGAACAGGAAACTACGAGCAGTACTTC
many	TRBV7-9	NA	TRBJ1-1	CASSLMDEGTEAFF	TGTGCCAGCAGCTTGATGGACGAGGGAACTGAAGCTTTCTTT
many	TRBV20-1	NA	TRBJ2-3	CSAGPGTQGHTQYF	TGCAGTGCTGGACCCGGGACTCAGGGCCATACGCAGTATTTT